The 11 T cell receptor beta chains below were found in one sample sequenced in a study of T cell responses to AZD1222 COVID-19 vaccine (TCRdb year 2021). The time point label here, explained by the study, means: about 28 days (+/-7) after the second vaccine dose. Library method: the immunoSEQ multiplex PCR assay. The table comes from immuneACCESS by way of TCRdb, which keeps in-frame sequences with V and J called. Part of the clones is missing from these tables; in studies checked, under half for an unresolved V gene and the rest for unknown reasons. This sample holds roughly 120,000 clones; 85% to 95% were observed only once. Of the sample, around 5% is held by the ten largest clones. Sequencing used peripheral blood, obtained 28 days after the second AZD1222 dose. Receptors were obtained from an adult who received the AZD1222 COVID-19 vaccine.

The J gene is TRBJ1-2, the V gene TRBV11-2; TRBD1 aligns across 7 bases. Germline V gene lookup returns CDR1 SGHAT and CDR2 FQNNGV. Trimming at V came to 0 bases and at J to 6 bases, leaving 10 bases not matched to a gene. CDR3 length equals 16 residues. Written as DNA, the CDR3 is TGTGCCAGCAGCTTAGAGAACCCTAGACAGGGAAATGGCTACACCTTC. Protein: CASSLENPRQGNGYTF.

V and J are TRBV6-2 or TRBV6-3 and TRBJ1-1, with 10 bases matching TRBD1. V trimming: 4 bases; J trimming: 9 bases; junction bases outside the gene matches: 8. CDR3 length: 14 residues. In germline, CDR1 is MNHEY, CDR2 SVGEGT. Here the CDR3 reads CASSSNTGQGKAFF. CDR3 DNA: TGTGCCAGCAGTTCCAATACGGGACAGGGGAAAGCTTTCTTT.

The genes are TRBV3-1 (or the pseudogene TRBV3-2) and TRBJ1-1; 7 nucleotides match TRBD1. There are 14 residues in the CDR3. Germline CDR1 is LGHDT and CDR2 is YNNKEL (reference sequence). V lost 4 bases and J lost 3; bases outside the gene matches: 5. CDR3 coding DNA: TGTGCCAGCAGCCGGAGGGGGCTGGACACTGAAGCTTTCTTT. It specifies CASSRRGLDTEAFF.

The chain recombines TRBV5-1 with TRBJ2-3, with 11 nucleotides matching TRBD2. This CDR3 has 17 amino acids. J was trimmed by 2 bases and V by 4 bases; bases with no gene match: 9. Per the germline V gene, CDR1 is SGHRS and CDR2 is YFSETQ. The CDR3, as DNA: TGCGCCAGCAGCGTGGGGCTTAGCGGGGGGGCCACAGATACGCAGTATTTT. It is translated as CASSVGLSGGATDTQYF.

The chain employs TRBV28 and TRBJ2-3; D perhaps matches TRBD2 (6 bases). Trimming pared 7 bases from V and 2 bases from J, leaving 13 bases between. This CDR3 has 14 residues. CDR1 is MDHEN and CDR2 is SYDVKM in the germline V gene. CDR3 amino acids: CASTFRGFTDTQYF. DNA for the CDR3: TGTGCCAGCACCTTCCGGGGGTTCACAGATACGCAGTATTTT.

The chain combines TRBV9 with TRBJ1-6; D possibly corresponds to TRBD1 (5 bases). The germline V gene has CDR1 SGDLS and CDR2 YYNGEE. V dropped 2 bases and J dropped 5 bases, with 14 bases sitting between them. This CDR3 contains 16 residues. The CDR3, as DNA: TGTGCCAGCAGCGTTGGGGGGAAAACCGATAATTCACCCCTCCACTTT. This translates into CASSVGGKTDNSPLHF.

The chain joins TRBV12-3 or TRBV12-4 to TRBJ1-2; D ambiguous. Trimming removed 5 bases from V and 5 bases from J, with 12 bases in between. This CDR3 is 13 amino acids long. CDR3 sequence reads: CASSHGRRYGYTF. For the CDR3, the DNA is TGTGCCAGCAGTCACGGTCGCAGATATGGCTACACCTTC.

The chain recombines TRBV30 with TRBJ2-1, with D possibly being TRBD2 (5 bases). Germline assignment: CDR1 GTSNPN and CDR2 SVGIG (reference sequence). The CDR3 spans 13 residues. Between the trimmed V and J ends, which lost 5 bases and 6 bases, there was a span of 14 bases. CDR3 amino acids: CAWAGGASNEQFF. The CDR3 bases are TGTGCCTGGGCGGGCGGAGCGAGCAATGAGCAGTTCTTC.

The chain uses TRBV18 and TRBJ1-1; 7 nucleotides match TRBD1. Losses at the gene ends were 1 base for V and 4 bases for J; bases not matched to a gene: 6. Germline loops: CDR1 KGHSH, CDR2 LQKENI. The CDR3 loop spans 15 amino acids. Written as DNA, the CDR3 is TGTGCCAGCTCACCACAGGGGGCGCCGAGCACTGAAGCTTTCTTT. Translation: CASSPQGAPSTEAFF. The full variable domain, its missing parts supplied by reference TRBV18 and TRBJ1-1, is NAGVMQNPRHLVRRRGQEARLRCSPMKGHSHVYWYRQLPEEGLKFMVYLQKENIIDESGMPKERFSAEFPKEGPSILRIQQVVRGDSAAYFCASSPQGAPSTEAFFGQGTRLTVV.

CDR3 in amino acids: CASSPQGPGYGYTF. In DNA, the CDR3 is TGCGCCAGCAGCCCGCAGGGCCCCGGCTATGGCTACACCTTC. V gene TRBV5-1 combines with J gene TRBJ1-2, with D possibly being TRBD1 (5 bases). Germline CDR1 SGHRS, CDR2 YFSETQ. The V gene lost 4 bases and the J gene lost 4 bases, with 14 bases spanning the gap. The CDR3 extends over 14 amino acids.

The DNA for the CDR3 is TGTGCCAGCAGTTCCACAACAGTCGGGACCCAGTACTTC. This codes for CASSSTTVGTQYF. The chain uses TRBV12-3 or TRBV12-4 and TRBJ2-5, with D hard to call. Between the trimmed V and J ends, which lost 4 bases and 7 bases, there was a span of 13 bases. The CDR3 has 13 residues.